The 24 T cell receptor beta chains presented below share a single source sample, sequenced in a study of blood T cell repertoires in COVID-19. TCRdb's table, derived via immunoSEQ multiplex PCR, lists solely in-frame clones and lacks some. This repertoire shows roughly 100,000 clones, more than 80% found once; its top ten account for roughly 29%. The sample was peripheral blood. These receptors came from a man aged 60 to 69 with acute or convalescent COVID-19.

The V and J genes are TRBV28 and TRBJ1-1; D unclear. The CDR3 consists of 14 residues. V dropped 3 bases and J dropped 0 bases, with 8 bases sitting between them. Germline CDR1 MDHEN, CDR2 SYDVKM. The CDR3 spells CASSFYGLNTEAFF. CDR3 in DNA: TGTGCCAGCAGTTTCTATGGGCTGAACACTGAAGCTTTCTTT. Using reference TRBV28 and TRBJ1-1 for the parts outside the CDR3, the full variable domain is DVKVTQSSRYLVKRTGEKVFLECVQDMDHENMFWYRQDPGLGLRLIYFSYDVKMKEKGDIPEGYSVSREKKERFSLILESASTNQTSMYLCASSFYGLNTEAFFGQGTRLTVV.

The rearrangement joins TRBV29-1 to TRBJ2-3; weak D call: TRBD1 (5 bases). The V gene lost 6 bases and the J gene lost 5 bases, with 15 bases spanning the gap. The germline V gene encodes CDR1 SQVTM and CDR2 ANQGSEA. The CDR3 totals 13 residues. The CDR3 spells CSVAAQGRDTQYF. The CDR3 nucleotides are TGCAGCGTCGCCGCCCAGGGCAGAGATACGCAGTATTTT.

The chain recombines TRBV5-1 with TRBJ1-1; 7 nucleotides match TRBD1. Germline V lookup: CDR1 SGHRS, CDR2 YFSETQ. Trimming cost V 2 bases and J 1 base; bases outside gene matches: 2. The CDR3 covers 14 residues. In DNA form, the CDR3 reads TGCGCCAGCAGCTTACAGGGGCCGAACACTGAAGCTTTCTTT. This encodes CASSLQGPNTEAFF.

The V and J genes are TRBV13 and TRBJ2-2, with 7 nucleotides matching TRBD1. V lost 6 bases to trimming and J lost 6 bases; unmatched junction nucleotides: 10. The CDR3 covers 15 residues. Germline values: CDR1 PRHDT, CDR2 FYEKMQ (reference sequence). In nucleotides, the CDR3 is TGTGCCAGCAGGGCTGGGACAGTTTTTTCCGGGGAGCTGTTTTTT. This encodes CASRAGTVFSGELFF. Looking up the rest from reference TRBV13 and TRBJ2-2 gives the full variable domain: AAGVIQSPRHLIKEKRETATLKCYPIPRHDTVYWYQQGPGQDPQFLISFYEKMQSDKGSIPDRFSAQQFSDYHSELNMSSLELGDSALYFCASRAGTVFSGELFFGEGSRLTVL.

The rearrangement uses TRBV4-3 and TRBJ1-5; D possibly corresponds to TRBD1 (6 bases). V lost 2 bases, J lost 6 bases, and 11 bases lay in between. This CDR3 spans 14 amino acids. Germline-derived CDR1 and CDR2 are LGHNA and YSLEER. The DNA of the CDR3 is TGCGCCAGCAGCCAAACTACAGGGTCTCAGCCCCAGCATTTT. The encoded protein is CASSQTTGSQPQHF.

This clone was detected only once. The rearrangement uses TRBV6-6 and TRBJ2-7; D is perhaps TRBD1 (6 bases). V was shortened by 5 bases and J by 7 bases, with 15 bases between the two germline ends. CDR3 length: 13 residues. The germline CDR1 and CDR2 sequences are MNHNY and SVGAGI (reference sequence). The CDR3 protein is CASSVTGFEEQYV. CDR3 nucleotide sequence: TGTGCCAGCAGTGTCACAGGGTTTGAAGAGCAGTACGTC.

The chain has TRBV6-2 or TRBV6-3 and TRBJ2-7, with D perhaps TRBD2 (5 bases). Germline CDR1 reads MNHEY; CDR2 reads SVGEGT. The CDR3 extends over 13 amino acids. The V and J ends lost 6 bases and 0 bases respectively, with 9 bases between them. The CDR3 DNA reads as TGTGCCAGCAGCCGGCGGGTCTCCTACGAGCAGTACGTC. It codes for CASSRRVSYEQYV.

This chain connects TRBV5-1 to TRBJ2-5, with 14 bases identical to TRBD2. Per the germline V gene, CDR1 is SGHRS and CDR2 is YFSETQ. The CDR3 length is 16 residues. Unmatched junction bases numbered 5, after V lost 3 bases and J lost 4 bases. The CDR3 spells CASSWGTSGSGETQYF. Written as DNA, the CDR3 is TGCGCCAGCAGCTGGGGGACTAGCGGGAGCGGAGAGACCCAGTACTTC.

The gene calls are TRBV9 and TRBJ1-4; D uncertain. The germline V and J ends were trimmed by 0 bases and 5 bases, with 5 bases remaining between them. The CDR3 runs 13 residues. CDR1 and CDR2 from the germline V gene are SGDLS and YYNGEE. This CDR3 reads CASSVGMNEKLFF. CDR3 DNA: TGTGCCAGCAGCGTAGGTATGAATGAAAAACTGTTTTTT.

This clone was recorded only once. The rearrangement links TRBV3-1 (or the pseudogene TRBV3-2) to TRBJ1-6, with TRBD1 as a possible D gene (6 bases). CDR3 length equals 14 residues. From germline, CDR1 is LGHDT and CDR2 YNNKEL (reference sequence). V was clipped by 1 base and J by 10 bases, with 11 bases between them. The CDR3 reads CASSQAGVGSPLHF. In nucleotides, the CDR3 is TGTGCCAGCAGCCAAGCAGGGGTCGGATCACCCCTCCACTTT.

In this sample, this clone turned up once. The chain employs TRBV6-2 or TRBV6-3 and TRBJ1-5; TRBD1 aligns across 9 bases. The germline V gene encodes CDR1 MNHEY and CDR2 SVGEGT. The CDR3 consists of 15 residues. J gave up 4 bases and V 6 bases, and 7 bases lay outside the gene matches. CDR3 bases: TGTGCCAGCAGCCCTTCCGACAGGGGGAATCAGCCCCAGCATTTT. This codes for CASSPSDRGNQPQHF.

The chain links TRBV6-2 or TRBV6-3 to TRBJ2-5; the D gene is possibly TRBD1 (6 bases). The V end lost 5 bases, the J end lost 2 bases, and 15 bases lay between the germline ends. This CDR3 comprises 15 residues. Germline values: CDR1 MNHEY, CDR2 SVGEGT. As DNA, the CDR3 is TGTGCCAGCAGTAAATCCGGGACAACTCAAGAGACCCAGTACTTC. This gives the protein CASSKSGTTQETQYF.

The chain employs TRBV5-5 and TRBJ2-7, with 13 positions matching TRBD2. Trimming removed 5 bases from V and 7 bases from J; junction bases left unmatched: 9. The CDR3 runs to 15 residues. Germline V gene sequence: CDR1 SGHKS, CDR2 YYEKEE (reference sequence). The CDR3 DNA is TGTGCCAGCAGGCCTGGACTAGCGGGAGTTTATGAGCAGTACTTC. Encoded protein: CASRPGLAGVYEQYF.

CDR3 protein: CASSTPRAATNEKLFF. The CDR3 region has the DNA TGTGCCAGCAGTACCCCCAGGGCCGCAACTAATGAAAAACTGTTTTTT. V and J are TRBV27 and TRBJ1-4, with a tentative D call TRBD1 (5 bases). V lost 5 bases and J 0 bases, leaving 13 bases between the germline ends. The germline gives CDR1 MNHEY, CDR2 SMNVEV (reference sequence). The CDR3 has 16 residues.

CDR3 DNA sequence: TGTGCCAGCAGTCTAACCCAGGGTACTAATGAAAAACTGTTTTTT. Translating gives CASSLTQGTNEKLFF. The V call is TRBV9, the J call TRBJ1-4; the D gene is possibly TRBD1 (5 bases). The ends were cut back, 5 bases at V and 2 bases at J, with 13 bases in the middle. Germline V lookup: CDR1 SGDLS, CDR2 YYNGEE. CDR3 size: 15 residues.

The V call is TRBV10-2, the J call TRBJ1-1, with TRBD1 matching over 10 bases. The CDR3 has 18 amino acids. Germline values: CDR1 WSHSY, CDR2 SAAADI. With 2 bases clipped from V and 6 bases from J, the junction kept 15 bases outside the gene matches. This chain's CDR3 is CASSERGGEGQGTAEAFF. CDR3 in DNA: TGCGCCAGCAGTGAGAGAGGGGGGGAGGGACAGGGGACCGCTGAAGCTTTCTTT.

The genes are TRBV2 and TRBJ1-1, with D unresolved. The CDR3 sequence is 13 residues long. Looked up from germline, CDR1 is SNHLY and CDR2 is FYNNEI. Trimming took off 1 base at V and 1 base at J, with 4 bases between the two ends. In DNA, the CDR3 is TGTGCCAGCAGTGAAGGGGCGAACACTGAAGCTTTCTTT. This encodes CASSEGANTEAFF.

V gene TRBV6-2 or TRBV6-3 combines with J gene TRBJ2-7; D not certain. Germline-derived CDR1 and CDR2 are MNHEY and SVGEGT. The V end was cut by 5 bases, the J end by 2 bases, with 16 bases between. This CDR3 contains 15 residues. The DNA for the CDR3 is TGTGCCAGCAGTACGTACCCGGGTCGAGCCTACGAGCAGTACGTC. Its translation: CASSTYPGRAYEQYV.

The chain carries TRBV9 and TRBJ2-3, with 9 bases that match TRBD2. V lost 0 bases, J lost 2 bases, and 7 bases stayed unmatched. Germline V lookup: CDR1 SGDLS, CDR2 YYNGEE. The CDR3 spans 17 residues. CDR3 in DNA: TGTGCCAGCAGCGTAGGACGGTCTAGCGGGACCACAGATACGCAGTATTTT. Translation gives CASSVGRSSGTTDTQYF.

The gene calls are TRBV4-1 and TRBJ2-4, with 10 nucleotides matching TRBD1. The CDR3 is 17 residues long. V was pared by 1 base and J by 6 bases, with 9 bases of the junction left unmatched. Per germline, CDR1 MGHRA and CDR2 YSYEKL. The DNA for the CDR3 is TGCGCCAGCAGCCAAGGAGGGACAGGGGAGCAGTTAAACATTCAGTACTTC. Protein: CASSQGGTGEQLNIQYF.

Written as DNA, the CDR3 is TGTGCCAGCTCCGCGGGCGGGGGCAAGGCCTACGAGCAGTACTTC. It yields the protein CASSAGGGKAYEQYF. The V gene is TRBV18, the J gene TRBJ2-7, with D perhaps TRBD2 (7 bases). The V gene lost 6 bases and the J gene lost 2 bases, with 17 bases spanning the gap. This CDR3 is built from 15 residues. Germline values: CDR1 KGHSH, CDR2 LQKENI.

The rearrangement links TRBV7-2 to TRBJ1-1; TRBD1 agrees at 12 bases. CDR3 length: 14 amino acids. Trimming at V came to 4 bases and at J to 11 bases, leaving 8 bases not matched to a gene. The germline V gene has CDR1 SGHTA and CDR2 FQGNSA. CDR3 nucleotides: TGTGCCAGCAGCTCCGGGACAGGGGGCGGTGAGGCTTTCTTT. Translating gives CASSSGTGGGEAFF.

The chain couples TRBV6-5 to TRBJ2-5; 8 nucleotides match TRBD2. The CDR3 sequence is 14 residues long. The germline gives CDR1 MNHEY, CDR2 SVGAGI. Trimming cost V 5 bases and J 4 bases; bases outside gene matches: 6. The CDR3 sequence is CASSPAGALETQYF. CDR3 bases: TGTGCCAGCAGTCCAGCGGGAGCACTAGAGACCCAGTACTTC.

The V gene is TRBV28, the J gene TRBJ1-4, with no clear D. Germline V gene lookup returns CDR1 MDHEN and CDR2 SYDVKM. V shed 6 bases and J shed 5 bases, with 16 bases lying between them. The CDR3 spans 15 residues. The CDR3 bases are TGTGCCAGCAGGGAGAGTGGAGCTGTGAATGAAAAACTGTTTTTT. Protein: CASRESGAVNEKLFF.